This record covers a single T cell receptor beta chain. Its antigen remains unknown. Nominally healthy donors provided the samples, though records likely missed some immune exposures. This record belongs to a study of cytomegalovirus exposure and HLA in healthy donors. Whole-study results and caveats: In a later analysis, the majority of CMV-associated beta chains seemingly showed HLA restriction. The study labeled more than 150 TCR beta chains cytomegalovirus-associated.

CDR1 and CDR2 from the germline V gene are SGDLS and YYNGEE. The CDR3 consists of 17 residues. The trim removed 0 bases at V and 0 bases at J, leaving 6 bases unmatched. PCR employed 60 Vbeta and 13 Jbeta primers. The table came from immunoSEQ multiplex PCR; TCRdb's copy has only in-frame clones and leaves some out. The data contain some 240,000 clones, around 80% of them singletons. The chain uses TRBV9 and TRBJ2-7, with 10 bases aligning to TRBD2. The TCR comes from a male donor in good health and CMV-seronegative. Sequenced sample: PBMCs. The CDR3 region is CASSVGPSGSLSYEQYF. CDR3 bases: TGTGCCAGCAGCGTAGGGCCTAGCGGGAGTCTCTCCTACGAGCAGTACTTC.